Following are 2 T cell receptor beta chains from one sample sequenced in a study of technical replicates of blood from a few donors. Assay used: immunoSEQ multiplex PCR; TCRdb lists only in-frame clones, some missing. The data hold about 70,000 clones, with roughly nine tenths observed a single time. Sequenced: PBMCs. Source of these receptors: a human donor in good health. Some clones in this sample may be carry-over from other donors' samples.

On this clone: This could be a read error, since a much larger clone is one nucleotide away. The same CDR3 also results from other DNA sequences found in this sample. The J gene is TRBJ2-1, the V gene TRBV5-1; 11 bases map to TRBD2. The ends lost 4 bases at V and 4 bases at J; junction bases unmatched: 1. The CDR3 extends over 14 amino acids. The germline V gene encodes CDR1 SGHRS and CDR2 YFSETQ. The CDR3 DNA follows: TGCGCCAGCAGCCCTAGCGGGGGGTACAATGAGCAGTTCTTC. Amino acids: CASSPSGGYNEQFF.

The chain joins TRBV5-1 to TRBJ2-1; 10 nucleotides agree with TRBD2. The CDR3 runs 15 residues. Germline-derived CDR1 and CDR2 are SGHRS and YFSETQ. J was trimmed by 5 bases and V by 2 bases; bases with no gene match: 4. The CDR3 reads CASSFVAGGNNEQFF. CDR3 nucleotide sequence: TGCGCCAGCAGCTTTGTAGCGGGGGGAAACAATGAGCAGTTCTTC.